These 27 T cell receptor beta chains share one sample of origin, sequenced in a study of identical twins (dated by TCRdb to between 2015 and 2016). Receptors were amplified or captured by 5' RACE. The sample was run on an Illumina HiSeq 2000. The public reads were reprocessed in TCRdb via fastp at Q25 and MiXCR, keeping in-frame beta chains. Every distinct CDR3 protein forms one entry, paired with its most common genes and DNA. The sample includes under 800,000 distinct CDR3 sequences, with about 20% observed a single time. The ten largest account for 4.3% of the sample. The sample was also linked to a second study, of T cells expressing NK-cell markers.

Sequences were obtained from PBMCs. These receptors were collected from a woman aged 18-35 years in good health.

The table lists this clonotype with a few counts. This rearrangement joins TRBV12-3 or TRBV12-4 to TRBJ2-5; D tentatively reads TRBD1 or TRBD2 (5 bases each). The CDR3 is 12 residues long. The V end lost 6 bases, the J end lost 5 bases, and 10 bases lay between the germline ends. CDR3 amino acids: CASRGVGETQYF. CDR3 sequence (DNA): TGTGCCAGCAGGGGGGTAGGGGAGACCCAGTACTTC.

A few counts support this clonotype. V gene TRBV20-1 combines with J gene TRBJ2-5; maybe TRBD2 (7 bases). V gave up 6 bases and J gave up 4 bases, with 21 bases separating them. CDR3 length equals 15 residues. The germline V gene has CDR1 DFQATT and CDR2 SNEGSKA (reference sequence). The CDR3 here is CSAARSSGGGETQYF. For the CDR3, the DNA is TGCAGTGCAGCCAGGTCTAGCGGAGGGGGAGAGACCCAGTACTTC.

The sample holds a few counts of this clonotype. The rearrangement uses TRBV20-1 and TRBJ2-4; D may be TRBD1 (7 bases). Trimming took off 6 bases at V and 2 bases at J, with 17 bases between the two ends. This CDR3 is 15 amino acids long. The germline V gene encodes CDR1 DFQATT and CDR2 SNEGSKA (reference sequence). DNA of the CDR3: TGCAGTGCGCGGGACAGCCCCAGGACCAAAAACATTCAGTACTTC. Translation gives CSARDSPRTKNIQYF.

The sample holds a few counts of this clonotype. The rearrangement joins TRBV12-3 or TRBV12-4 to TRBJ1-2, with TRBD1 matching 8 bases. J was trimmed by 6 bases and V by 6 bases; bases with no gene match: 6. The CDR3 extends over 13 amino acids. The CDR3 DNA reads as TGTGCCAGCAGCAGCAACAGGGGGAATGGCTACACCTTC. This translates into CASSSNRGNGYTF.

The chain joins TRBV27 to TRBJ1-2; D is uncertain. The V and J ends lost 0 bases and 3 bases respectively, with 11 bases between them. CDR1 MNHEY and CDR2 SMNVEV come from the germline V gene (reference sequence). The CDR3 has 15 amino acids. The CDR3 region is CASSLSLRLDYGYTF. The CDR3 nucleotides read TGTGCCAGCAGTTTATCGCTGAGATTGGACTATGGCTACACCTTC.

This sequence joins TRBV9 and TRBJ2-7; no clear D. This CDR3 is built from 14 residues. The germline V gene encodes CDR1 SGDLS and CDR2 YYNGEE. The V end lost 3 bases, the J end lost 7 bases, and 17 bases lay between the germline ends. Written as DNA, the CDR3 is TGTGCCAGCAGCGACGGAAACCCAGCTCGGGAGCAGTACTTC. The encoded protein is CASSDGNPAREQYF.

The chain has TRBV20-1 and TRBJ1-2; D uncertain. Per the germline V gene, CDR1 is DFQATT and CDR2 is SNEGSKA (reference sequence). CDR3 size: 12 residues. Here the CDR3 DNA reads TGCAGCTTACCACAGATTAACTATGGCTACACCTTC. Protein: CSLPQINYGYTF.

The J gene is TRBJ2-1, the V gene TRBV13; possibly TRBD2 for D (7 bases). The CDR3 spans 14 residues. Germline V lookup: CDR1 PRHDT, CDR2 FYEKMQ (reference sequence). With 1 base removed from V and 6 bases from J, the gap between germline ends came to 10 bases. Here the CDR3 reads CASSLVRGANEQFF. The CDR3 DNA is TGTGCCAGCAGCTTAGTCCGGGGGGCCAATGAGCAGTTCTTC.

Written as DNA, the CDR3 is TGCAGTGCCATTCCCGGGGGTGGCACAGATACGCAGTATTTT. Protein: CSAIPGGGTDTQYF. The chain has TRBV20-1 and TRBJ2-3; maybe TRBD2 (6 bases). Germline V gene lookup returns CDR1 DFQATT and CDR2 SNEGSKA (reference sequence). The CDR3 is made up of 14 amino acids. V lost 6 bases to trimming and J lost 1 base, with 14 bases between them.

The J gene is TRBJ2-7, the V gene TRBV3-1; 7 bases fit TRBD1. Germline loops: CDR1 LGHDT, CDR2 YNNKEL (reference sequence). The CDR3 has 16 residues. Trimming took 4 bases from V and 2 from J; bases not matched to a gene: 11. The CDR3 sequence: CASSLSRTGPTYEQYF. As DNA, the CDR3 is TGTGCCAGCAGCCTCTCGAGGACAGGACCTACCTACGAGCAGTACTTC.

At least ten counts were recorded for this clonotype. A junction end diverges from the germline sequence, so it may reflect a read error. CDR3 protein: CASSPGLYNEQFF. The CDR3 DNA reads TGTGCCAGCAGCCCGGGACTTTACAATGAGCAGTTCTTC. The chain has TRBV5-1 and TRBJ2-1; TRBD2 is a possible D gene (6 bases). The germline V gene has CDR1 SGHRS and CDR2 YFSETQ. The CDR3 runs 13 residues.

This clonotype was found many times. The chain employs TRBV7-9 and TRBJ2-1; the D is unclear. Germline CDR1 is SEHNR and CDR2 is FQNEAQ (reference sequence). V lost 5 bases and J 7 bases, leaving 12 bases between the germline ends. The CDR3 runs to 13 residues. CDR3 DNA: TGTGCCAGCAGCACGGGCCCTAGGAATGAGCAGTTCTTC. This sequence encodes CASSTGPRNEQFF.

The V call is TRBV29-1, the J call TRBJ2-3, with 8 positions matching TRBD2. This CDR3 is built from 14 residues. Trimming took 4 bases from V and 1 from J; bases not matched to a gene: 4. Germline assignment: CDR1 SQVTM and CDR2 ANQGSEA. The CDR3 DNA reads TGCAGCGTTGCATCAGCGGGGGGCACAGATACGCAGTATTTT. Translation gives CSVASAGGTDTQYF.

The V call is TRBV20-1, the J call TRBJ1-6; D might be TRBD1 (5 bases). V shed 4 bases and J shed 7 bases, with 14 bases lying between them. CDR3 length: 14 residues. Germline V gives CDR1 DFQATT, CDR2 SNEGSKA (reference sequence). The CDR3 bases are TGCAGTGCTAACAAAGACAGTGCAAATTCACCCCTCCACTTT. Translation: CSANKDSANSPLHF.

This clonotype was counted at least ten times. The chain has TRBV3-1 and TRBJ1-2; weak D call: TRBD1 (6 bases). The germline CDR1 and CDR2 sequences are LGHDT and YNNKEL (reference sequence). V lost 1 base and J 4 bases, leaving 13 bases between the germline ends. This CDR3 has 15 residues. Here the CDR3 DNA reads TGTGCCAGCAGCCAAGCGGCGGGGGCGGTCTATGGCTACACCTTC. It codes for CASSQAAGAVYGYTF.

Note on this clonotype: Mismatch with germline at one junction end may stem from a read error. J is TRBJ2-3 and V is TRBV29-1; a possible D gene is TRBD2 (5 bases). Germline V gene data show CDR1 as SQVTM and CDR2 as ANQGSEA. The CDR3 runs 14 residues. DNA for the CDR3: TGCATCGTTGGGCTAGCATCTAGCACAGATACGCAGTATTTT. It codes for CIVGLASSTDTQYF.

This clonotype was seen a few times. The CDR3 spells CSAPPAGAPYEQYF. As DNA, the CDR3 is TGCAGTGCTCCACCAGCGGGAGCCCCGTACGAGCAGTACTTC. The chain uses TRBV20-1 and TRBJ2-7, with 8 bases identical to TRBD2. V gave up 5 bases and J gave up 4 bases; unmatched junction bases: 10. Looked up from germline, CDR1 is DFQATT and CDR2 is SNEGSKA (reference sequence). The CDR3 is made up of 14 amino acids.

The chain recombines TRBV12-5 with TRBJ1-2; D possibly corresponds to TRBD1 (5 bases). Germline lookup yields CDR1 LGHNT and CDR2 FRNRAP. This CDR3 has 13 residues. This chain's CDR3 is CARDSGTNYGYTF. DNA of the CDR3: TGTGCCAGGGATTCCGGGACTAACTATGGCTACACCTTC.

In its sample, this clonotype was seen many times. In DNA, the CDR3 is TGTGCCAGCGGCCCCCCTTCGGGAGGGTGGGGCACAGATACGCAGTATTTT. It yields the protein CASGPPSGGWGTDTQYF. This chain connects TRBV7-2 to TRBJ2-3, with 8 bases matching TRBD2. The length of the CDR3 is 17 residues. Trimming took 8 bases from V and 1 from J; bases not matched to a gene: 14. The germline V gene encodes CDR1 SGHTA and CDR2 FQGNSA. Using reference TRBV7-2 and TRBJ2-3 for the parts outside the CDR3, the full variable domain is GAGVSQSPSNKVTEKGKDVELRCDPISGHTALYWYRQSLGQGLEFLIYFQGNSAPDKSGLPSDRFSAERTGGSVSTLTIQRTQQEDSAVYLCASGPPSGGWGTDTQYFGPGTRLTVL.

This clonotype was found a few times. CDR3 nucleotides: TGTGCCAGCAGGGTGACTAGCGGGAGCGGCGAGCAGTACTTC. Amino acid sequence: CASRVTSGSGEQYF. The gene calls are TRBV12-3 or TRBV12-4 and TRBJ2-7, with TRBD2 matching over 12 bases. This CDR3 contains 14 residues. V was pared by 6 bases and J by 6 bases, with 6 bases of the junction left unmatched.

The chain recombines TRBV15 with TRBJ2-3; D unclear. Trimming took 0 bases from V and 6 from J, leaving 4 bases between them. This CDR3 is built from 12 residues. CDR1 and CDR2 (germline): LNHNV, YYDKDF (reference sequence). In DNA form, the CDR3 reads TGTGCCACCAGCAGAGACGAGGATACGCAGTATTTT. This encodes CATSRDEDTQYF.

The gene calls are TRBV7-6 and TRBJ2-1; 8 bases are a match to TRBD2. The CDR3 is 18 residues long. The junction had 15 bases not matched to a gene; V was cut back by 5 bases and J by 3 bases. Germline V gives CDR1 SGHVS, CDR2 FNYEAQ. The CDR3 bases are TGTGCCAGCAGCCCCCCGGTGAGTAGCGGGGACCTCTACAATGAGCAGTTCTTC. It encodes CASSPPVSSGDLYNEQFF.

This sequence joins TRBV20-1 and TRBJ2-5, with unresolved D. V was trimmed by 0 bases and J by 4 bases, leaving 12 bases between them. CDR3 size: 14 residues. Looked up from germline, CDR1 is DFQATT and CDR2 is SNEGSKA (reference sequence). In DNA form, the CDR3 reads TGCAGTGCTAGAGATCCCCGGGCCCGAGAGACCCAGTACTTC. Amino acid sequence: CSARDPRARETQYF.

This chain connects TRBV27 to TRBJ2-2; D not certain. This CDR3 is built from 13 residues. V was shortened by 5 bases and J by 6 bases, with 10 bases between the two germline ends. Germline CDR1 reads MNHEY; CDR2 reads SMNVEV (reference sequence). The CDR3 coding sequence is TGTGCCAGCAGTATAAGCCGGTCCGGGGAGCTGTTTTTT. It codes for CASSISRSGELFF.

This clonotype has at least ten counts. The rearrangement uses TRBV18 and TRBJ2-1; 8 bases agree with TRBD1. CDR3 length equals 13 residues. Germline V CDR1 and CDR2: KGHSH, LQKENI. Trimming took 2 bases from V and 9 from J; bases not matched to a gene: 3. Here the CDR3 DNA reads TGTGCCAGCTCACCAGGGACAGGACTTGAGCAGTTCTTC. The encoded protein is CASSPGTGLEQFF. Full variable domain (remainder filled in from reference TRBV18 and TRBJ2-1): NAGVMQNPRHLVRRRGQEARLRCSPMKGHSHVYWYRQLPEEGLKFMVYLQKENIIDESGMPKERFSAEFPKEGPSILRIQQVVRGDSAAYFCASSPGTGLEQFFGPGTRLTVL.

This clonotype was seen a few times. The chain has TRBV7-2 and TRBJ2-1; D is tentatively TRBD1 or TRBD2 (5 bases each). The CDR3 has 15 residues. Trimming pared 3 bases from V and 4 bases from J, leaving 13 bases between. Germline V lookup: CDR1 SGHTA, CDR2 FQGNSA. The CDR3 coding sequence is TGTGCCAGCAGCTTGTTAGGGACGGATTACAATGAGCAGTTCTTC. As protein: CASSLLGTDYNEQFF. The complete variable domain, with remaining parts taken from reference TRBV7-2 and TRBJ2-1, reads GAGVSQSPSNKVTEKGKDVELRCDPISGHTALYWYRQSLGQGLEFLIYFQGNSAPDKSGLPSDRFSAERTGGSVSTLTIQRTQQEDSAVYLCASSLLGTDYNEQFFGPGTRLTVL.

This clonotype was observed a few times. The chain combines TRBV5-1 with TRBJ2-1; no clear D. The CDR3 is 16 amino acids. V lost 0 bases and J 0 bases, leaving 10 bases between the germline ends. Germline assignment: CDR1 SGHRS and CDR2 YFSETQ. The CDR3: CASSLAIAGSYNEQFF. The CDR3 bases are TGCGCCAGCAGCTTGGCCATTGCAGGCTCCTACAATGAGCAGTTCTTC.